The 13 T cell receptor beta chains below come from one sample, sequenced in a study of cytotoxic CD8 clonotypes in ibrutinib-treated CLL. The table came from immunoSEQ multiplex PCR; TCRdb's copy has only in-frame clones and leaves some out. Here the sample spans some 300,000 clones, about 80% being singletons. Sequencing was performed on PBMCs, taken before ibrutinib treatment. The receptors shown here come from a human donor with chronic lymphocytic leukemia.

The rearrangement joins TRBV29-1 to TRBJ2-1; D gene unclear. Trimming removed 6 bases at V and 3 bases at J, with 9 bases between. The germline V gene has CDR1 SQVTM and CDR2 ANQGSEA. The CDR3 covers 12 residues. The CDR3 spells CSVEVYYNEQFF. The DNA of the CDR3 is TGCAGCGTAGAGGTTTACTACAATGAGCAGTTCTTC.

The chain carries TRBV18 and TRBJ2-3; 9 nucleotides match TRBD1. V shed 4 bases and J 5 bases; nucleotides not matched to a gene: 13. This CDR3 contains 17 residues. Germline-derived CDR1 and CDR2 are KGHSH and LQKENI. The CDR3 coding sequence is TGTGCCAGCTCACAACTGTTCCCGGGACAGGGAATAGATACGCAGTATTTT. It specifies CASSQLFPGQGIDTQYF.

This clone came up a few times. In DNA form, the CDR3 reads TGTGCCAGCTCACCACTGGCGGGAGCGAGCGAGCAGTACTTC. Protein: CASSPLAGASEQYF. The chain combines TRBV18 with TRBJ2-7, with 7 bases fitting TRBD2. V trimming: 1 base; J trimming: 6 bases; junction bases outside the gene matches: 6. The CDR3 length is 14 residues. Germline V gene sequence: CDR1 KGHSH, CDR2 LQKENI.

In this sample, this clone turned up a few times. The V gene is TRBV4-1, the J gene TRBJ2-1, with D uncertain. This CDR3 region has 15 residues. Trimming pared 4 bases from V and 5 bases from J, leaving 15 bases between. CDR1 is MGHRA, CDR2 YSYEKL, per germline. The CDR3 DNA reads TGCGCCAGCAGCCCATTTATAGACACAGACAATGAGCAGTTCTTC. Residues: CASSPFIDTDNEQFF.

This clone is a singleton in its sample. For the CDR3, the DNA is TGTGCCAGCAGCCCCGTCGTTTTTGCCGGGGAGCTGTTTTTT. This translates into CASSPVVFAGELFF. The V gene is TRBV7-6, the J gene TRBJ2-2; D ambiguous. V was shortened by 5 bases and J by 6 bases, with 13 bases between the two germline ends. The CDR3 extends over 14 amino acids. The germline CDR1 and CDR2 sequences are SGHVS and FNYEAQ.

The rearrangement links TRBV9 to TRBJ2-3; 7 bases fit TRBD2. CDR1 is SGDLS and CDR2 is YYNGEE in the germline V gene. This CDR3 region has 15 residues. V was clipped by 2 bases and J by 6 bases; unmatched bases: 9. The CDR3 DNA is TGTGCCAGCAGCGTCGGGGCGGGAGACGCGGATACGCAGTATTTT. It specifies CASSVGAGDADTQYF.

This clone turned up a few times. The J gene is TRBJ1-2, the V gene TRBV6-5, with unresolved D. The germline V and J ends were trimmed by 8 bases and 9 bases, with 16 bases remaining between them. Germline V gives CDR1 MNHEY, CDR2 SVGAGI. This CDR3 region has 12 residues. DNA of the CDR3: TGTGCCAGCGGAGAATCTCCAATACGCTACACCTTC. Encoded protein: CASGESPIRYTF.

The chain combines TRBV4-1 with TRBJ2-3; no firm D call. Trimming stripped 4 bases from V and 2 bases from J, with 13 bases between. CDR3 length equals 15 residues. CDR1 is MGHRA and CDR2 is YSYEKL in the germline V gene. This CDR3 reads CASSRRAIYTDTQYF. In nucleotides, the CDR3 is TGCGCCAGCAGCCGCCGGGCGATCTACACAGATACGCAGTATTTT.

The chain has TRBV4-1 and TRBJ1-3; 8 bases align to TRBD1. The CDR3 loop spans 18 amino acids. The germline gives CDR1 MGHRA, CDR2 YSYEKL. The V and J ends lost 1 base and 0 bases, in that order; junction bases with no gene match: 8. CDR3 amino acids: CASSQGGHRGISGNTIYF. CDR3 nucleotides: TGCGCCAGCAGCCAAGGGGGGCACAGGGGGATCTCTGGAAACACCATATATTTT.

This chain uses TRBV6-9 with TRBJ2-3; no definite D call. CDR1 is MNHGY, CDR2 SVAAGI, per germline. The ends were cut back, 3 bases at V and 0 bases at J, with 4 bases in the middle. This CDR3 spans 13 amino acids. The CDR3 region is CASSYDSTDTQYF. CDR3 nucleotide sequence: TGTGCCAGCAGTTACGACAGCACAGATACGCAGTATTTT.

V usage is TRBV7-8 and J usage is TRBJ2-1; the match to TRBD2 covers 7 bases. The V and J ends lost 5 bases and 4 bases, in that order; junction bases with no gene match: 5. This CDR3 region has 14 residues. CDR1 is SGHVS, CDR2 FQNEAQ, per germline. CDR3 residues: CASSVNGRYNEQFF. For the CDR3, the DNA is TGTGCCAGCAGCGTGAACGGGAGGTACAATGAGCAGTTCTTC.

This sequence joins TRBV30 and TRBJ1-1, with D possibly matching TRBD1 (6 bases). Germline CDR1 is GTSNPN and CDR2 is SVGIG (reference sequence). V dropped 4 bases and J dropped 7 bases, with 13 bases sitting between them. The CDR3 contains 12 residues. The CDR3 nucleotides read TGTGCCTGGAAGGACAGTCGGTATGAAGCTTTCTTT. It specifies CAWKDSRYEAFF.

V is TRBV5-4 and J is TRBJ2-1; no definite D call. This CDR3 is built from 15 residues. The germline CDR1 and CDR2 sequences are SGHNT and YYREEE (reference sequence). Trimming left V 4 bases short and J 6 bases short, with 17 bases between. CDR3 DNA: TGTGCCAGCAGCGTAGAGCTCAGAAGCCGCAATGAGCAGTTCTTC. Its protein product is CASSVELRSRNEQFF.